This is a list of T cell receptor beta chains from one sample in a study of T-cell memory formation after mild COVID-19. Using its own MiXCR run on the 5' RACE reads, TCRdb lists one record per CDR3 protein. The sample has roughly 500,000 distinct CDR3 sequences, roughly 20% seen once; the top ten hold approximately 12%. Input material: PBMCs or a T cell subset sorted from them (not recorded which). These receptors all come from an adult woman who had mild COVID-19 (a few samples of this study predate the infection). Cell type and time point are not known. Each CDR3 is given with its conserved first and last residue. Rows give clone size only sometimes, using once, few, many, or a class for an expanded clone.

>-|TRBV6-6|TRBJ1-4
CASSYSRGAEKLFF
>few|TRBV4-3|TRBJ2-1
CASSQDSGVYNEQFF
>few|TRBV7-3|TRBJ2-1
CASSLNQGSDYNEQFF
>-|TRBV4-1|TRBJ1-4
CASSQDRGTDATNEKLFF
>few|TRBV7-6|TRBJ2-1
CASSLVGYSYNEQFF
>few|TRBV5-6|TRBJ1-6
CASSVLQGDGNSPLHF
>-|TRBV24-1|TRBJ2-3
CATSDFSRADTQYF
>-|TRBV7-6|TRBJ2-1
CASSLSEQNNEQFF
>-|TRBV15|TRBJ1-1
CATSRDRQGGTEAFF
>-|TRBV4-3|TRBJ2-7
CASSLRDNHPYEQYF
>-|TRBV18|TRBJ1-2
CASSPTGGELYGYTF
>few|TRBV4-1|TRBJ1-1
CASSQDFRRLNTEAFF
>many|TRBV5-1|TRBJ2-2
CASSLTGLNTGELFF
>few|TRBV15|TRBJ1-5
CATSRDGQPQHF
>-|TRBV6-6|TRBJ2-7
CASRPLRQGISYEQYF
>-|TRBV7-2|TRBJ2-7
CASSLTAISYEQYF
>-|TRBV10-3|TRBJ2-3
CAISEERGATDTQYF
>-|TRBV3-1|TRBJ2-3
CASSPSLLTDTQYF
>few|TRBV5-5|TRBJ2-7
CASSPGTPTTSYEQYF
>-|TRBV7-3|TRBJ1-1
CASSPRRSTEAFF
>few|TRBV29-1|TRBJ1-1
CSGHVADRENTEAFF
>many|TRBV7-9|TRBJ2-7
CASSLVGQGRNEQYF
>-|TRBV28|TRBJ1-2
CAGRKGGDRYTF
>-|TRBV5-1|TRBJ1-4
CASSRTGGGGNEKLFF
>few|TRBV29-1|TRBJ1-1
CSVEEEGPEAFF
>few|TRBV5-5|TRBJ2-3
CASSFPGQTGDTQYF
>few|TRBV7-7|TRBJ2-7
CASSLGGRGGYEQYF
>few|TRBV2|TRBJ1-5
CASSGVTGRNQPQHF
>few|TRBV6-6|TRBJ2-3
CASSWGLAGAVGTDTQYF
>few|TRBV7-2|TRBJ2-7
CASSLTGLAAYEQYF
>-|TRBV20-1|TRBJ2-7
CSAPGTDQFYEQYF
>few|TRBV7-3|TRBJ2-1
CASSLKERGGLNEQFF
>few|TRBV6-6|TRBJ2-3
CASSYEGLAGGTDTQYF
>few|TRBV7-9|TRBJ1-1
CASSFEYTEAFF
>few|TRBV19|TRBJ2-2
CASSISGNTGELFF
>-|TRBV30|TRBJ2-7
CAWSVLWTEQYF
>-|TRBV28|TRBJ2-3
CASRREWRPGTDTQYF
>few|TRBV29-1|TRBJ2-1
CSVGSGRAAEQFF
>-|TRBV7-9|TRBJ2-7
CASSHMVTSGSSYEQYF
>-|TRBV20-1|TRBJ1-5
CSAITGPLYQPQHF
>-|TRBV5-1|TRBJ2-7
CASSVGQGILGYEQYF
>many|TRBV7-9|TRBJ2-5
CASSLGPPQETQYF
>once|TRBV5-1|TRBJ2-1
CASSLYRGSYNEQFF
>-|TRBV12-3/TRBV12-4|TRBJ2-3
CASSIGLSTDTQYF
>-|TRBV12-3/TRBV12-4|TRBJ1-2
CASSPNEGSGGYTF
>-|TRBV7-9|TRBJ2-1
CASRDILGNNEQFF
>-|TRBV7-6|TRBJ1-1
CASSSGGTNTEAFF
>-|TRBV24-1|TRBJ2-1
CATSDLSYNEQFF
>many|TRBV6-2/TRBV6-3|TRBJ1-1
CASSYRGNTEAFF
>-|TRBV30|TRBJ1-3
CAWSVWDTLSGNTIYF
>-|TRBV12-3/TRBV12-4|TRBJ1-1
CASSKDMSLNTEAFF
>few|TRBV30|TRBJ1-5
CAWSDQFGGSNQPQHF
>-|TRBV5-1|TRBJ1-1
CASSPGQATLNTEAFF
>-|TRBV19|TRBJ2-1
CASSILGGRVNEQFF